This T cell receptor beta chain is from a study of Graves' ophthalmopathy and Graves' hyperthyroidism. Remarks on this clonotype: What it binds is not known.

Germline lookup yields CDR1 SGHTA and CDR2 FQGNSA. Trimming at V came to 3 bases and at J to 7 bases, leaving 7 bases not matched to a gene. The CDR3 has 14 residues. Findings of the study overall: Most thyroid-expanded clonotypes exceeding 0.001 frequency were also found in blood.

The authors amplified TCR beta CDR3 regions, and they did so from RNA transcripts for repertoire sequencing. The first round was an RT-PCR with HTBI primers, and the second round was a multiplex PCR. MiXCR, applied by TCRdb to the multiplex PCR reads, yields one record per CDR3 protein. Seen here are around 660,000 distinct CDR3 sequences, over 40% observed once, and the top ten hold over 2.5%. Material for sequencing was peripheral blood. The TCR originated in an adult man with Graves' ophthalmopathy. The chain combines TRBV7-2 with TRBJ2-7; 9 bases fit TRBD2. As DNA, the CDR3 is TGTGCCAGCAGCTTGGCACTAGCGGGCCGGGAGCAGTACTTC. It specifies CASSLALAGREQYF.